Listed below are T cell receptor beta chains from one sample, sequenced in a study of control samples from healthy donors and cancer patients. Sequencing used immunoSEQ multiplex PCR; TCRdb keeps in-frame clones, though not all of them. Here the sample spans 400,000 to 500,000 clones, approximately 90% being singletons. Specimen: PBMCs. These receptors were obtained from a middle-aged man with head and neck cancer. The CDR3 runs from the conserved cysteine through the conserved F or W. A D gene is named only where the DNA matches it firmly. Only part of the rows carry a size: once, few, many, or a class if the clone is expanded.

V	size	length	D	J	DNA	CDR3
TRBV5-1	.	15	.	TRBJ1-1	TGCGCCAGCAGCTTAGGAGGGGGATGGAACACTGAAGCTTTCTTT	CASSLGGGWNTEAFF
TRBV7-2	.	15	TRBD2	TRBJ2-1	TGTGCCAGCAGCCCACAGCGGGGGCCGTACAATGAGCAGTTCTTC	CASSPQRGPYNEQFF
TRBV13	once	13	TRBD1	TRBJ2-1	TGTGCCAGCAGCCCCGGGACAGGGGTTGAGCAGTTCTTC	CASSPGTGVEQFF
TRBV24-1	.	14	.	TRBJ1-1	TGTGCCACCAGTGATAAGGGGTCGAACACTGAAGCTTTCTTT	CATSDKGSNTEAFF
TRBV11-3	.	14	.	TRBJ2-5	TGTGCCAGCAGCTTAGATCGAACGGTAGAGACCCAGTACTTC	CASSLDRTVETQYF
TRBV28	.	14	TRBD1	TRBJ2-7	TGTGCCAGCAGTGCGACAGGGGGCTCCTACGAGCAGTACTTC	CASSATGGSYEQYF
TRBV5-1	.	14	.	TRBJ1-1	TGCGCCAGCAGCTTGGACAGGATGAACACTGAAGCTTTCTTT	CASSLDRMNTEAFF
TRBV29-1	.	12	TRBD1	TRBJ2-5	TGCAGCGTTGGTGCAGGGGGAGAGACCCAGTACTTC	CSVGAGGETQYF
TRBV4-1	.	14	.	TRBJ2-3	TGCGCCAGCAGCCAAGTGTGGGCAACAGATACGCAGTATTTT	CASSQVWATDTQYF
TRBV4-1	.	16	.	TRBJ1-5	TGCGCCAGCAGCCAAGAATGGGTTTCTAGCAATCAGCCCCAGCATTTT	CASSQEWVSSNQPQHF
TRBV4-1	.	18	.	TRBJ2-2	TGCGCCAGCAGCCAAGTAATGGTGAGGACAGATTCACCCGGGGAGCTGTTTTTT	CASSQVMVRTDSPGELFF
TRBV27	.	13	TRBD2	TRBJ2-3	TGTGCCGTGACTAGCGGGGGGACAGATACGCAGTATTTT	CAVTSGGTDTQYF
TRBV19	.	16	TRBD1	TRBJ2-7	TGTGCCAGTAGTATGGACCGGGACAGGGGCTTGGACGAGCAGTACTTC	CASSMDRDRGLDEQYF
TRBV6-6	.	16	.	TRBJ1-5	TGTGCCAGCAGTTACTGGCCCGGGGGGGGCAATCAGCCCCAGCATTTT	CASSYWPGGGNQPQHF
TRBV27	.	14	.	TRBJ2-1	TGTGCCAGCAGTCAAAACTTCGGGGGTCCGGAGCAGTTCTTC	CASSQNFGGPEQFF
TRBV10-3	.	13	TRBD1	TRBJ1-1	TGTGCCATCAGACAGGGGCAGGGCACTGAAGCTTTCTTT	CAIRQGQGTEAFF
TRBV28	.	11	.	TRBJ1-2	TGTGCCAGCAGATCGGCTTATGGCTACACCTTC	CASRSAYGYTF
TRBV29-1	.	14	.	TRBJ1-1	TGCAGCGTTGCTGTGCTCGGGGGTAACACTGAAGCTTTCTTT	CSVAVLGGNTEAFF
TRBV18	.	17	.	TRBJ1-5	TGTGCCAGCTCACCACTCCCCATTACCACAAGAGGTCAGCCCCAGCATTTT	CASSPLPITTRGQPQHF
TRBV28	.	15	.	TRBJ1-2	TGTGCCAGCAGTCCTACAGGGTTAAGGCTCTATGGCTACACCTTC	CASSPTGLRLYGYTF
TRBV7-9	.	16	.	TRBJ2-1	TGTGCCAGCAGTCGGGTCCGGGGGAGCTCCTACAATGAGCAGTTCTTC	CASSRVRGSSYNEQFF
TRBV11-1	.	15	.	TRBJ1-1	TGTGCCAGCAGCTTAAATACTGGCCTGAACACTGAAGCTTTCTTT	CASSLNTGLNTEAFF
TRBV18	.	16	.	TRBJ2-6	TGTGCCAGCTCACCTCAGGGAGTGGGAGGGGCCAACGTCCTGACTTTC	CASSPQGVGGANVLTF
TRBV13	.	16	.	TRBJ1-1	TGTGCCAGCAGCTTAGGAACCGGGCGGTTGAACACTGAAGCTTTCTTT	CASSLGTGRLNTEAFF
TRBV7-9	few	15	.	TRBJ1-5	TGTGCCAGCAGTTCAGGTGGTTATAATAGCTTAACCCAGCATTTT	CASSSGGYNSLTQHF
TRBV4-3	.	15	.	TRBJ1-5	TGCGCCAGCAGCCTCAACCCTTATAGCAATCAGCCCCAGCATTTT	CASSLNPYSNQPQHF
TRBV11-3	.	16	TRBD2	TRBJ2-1	TGTGCCAGCAGCTTAGAGTGGCGGGGGGGCCTCAATGAGCAGTTCTTC	CASSLEWRGGLNEQFF
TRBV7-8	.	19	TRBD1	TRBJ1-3	TGTGCCAGCAGCCACCGCGCCCGGGACAGGGTCCCCTCTGGAAACACCATATATTTT	CASSHRARDRVPSGNTIYF
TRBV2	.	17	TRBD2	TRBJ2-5	TGTGCCTGCCAAGGGTCGAGGAGCGGGGGGGCCCAAGAGACCCAGTACTTC	CACQGSRSGGAQETQYF
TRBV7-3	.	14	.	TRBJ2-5	TGTGCCAGCAGCTTAAACGGGGACCAAGAGACCCAGTACTTC	CASSLNGDQETQYF
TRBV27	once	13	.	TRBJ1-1	TGTGCCAGCAGTTCCCAGGGTGACACTGAAGCTTTCTTT	CASSSQGDTEAFF
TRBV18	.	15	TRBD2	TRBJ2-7	TGTGCCAGCGCCCAGACTAGCGGGAGGACCTACGAGCAGTACTTC	CASAQTSGRTYEQYF
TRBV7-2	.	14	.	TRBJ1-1	TGTGCCAGCAGCACCCAGACACAGAACACTGAAGCTTTCTTT	CASSTQTQNTEAFF
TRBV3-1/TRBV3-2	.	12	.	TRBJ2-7	TGTGCCAGCAGCCAAGGGAGAGGGTCGTGGTACTTC	CASSQGRGSWYF
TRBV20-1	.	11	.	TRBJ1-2	TGCAGTGCTATTCGGACGGGTGTCTACACCTTC	CSAIRTGVYTF
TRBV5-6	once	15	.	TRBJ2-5	TGTGCCAGCAGCCCGTTAGTTGGGGTCCAAGAGACCCAGTACTTC	CASSPLVGVQETQYF
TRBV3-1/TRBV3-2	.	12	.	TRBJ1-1	TGTGCCAGCAGCCGGGGACCAGCTGAAGCTTTCTTT	CASSRGPAEAFF
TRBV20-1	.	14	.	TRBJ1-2	TGCAGTGCTAGTCTCGAGACAGGAGTCTATGGCTACACCTTC	CSASLETGVYGYTF
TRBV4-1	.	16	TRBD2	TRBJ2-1	TGCGCCAGCAGCTCATATAGCGGGACCTCCTACAATGAGCAGTTCTTC	CASSSYSGTSYNEQFF
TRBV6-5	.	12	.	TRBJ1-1	TGTGCCAGCAGTCGGAGAGGGACTGAAGCTTTCTTT	CASSRRGTEAFF
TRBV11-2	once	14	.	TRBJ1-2	TGTGCCAGCAGCTTAGATCAACGGGGGCTCGGCTACACCTTC	CASSLDQRGLGYTF
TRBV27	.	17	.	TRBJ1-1	TGTGCCAGCAGTTTAGGAGCCGGCAGGGACCCCTCCACTGAAGCTTTCTTT	CASSLGAGRDPSTEAFF
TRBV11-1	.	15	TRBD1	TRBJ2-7	TGTGCCAGCAGCCCCCGGGACAGGATGACCTACGAGCAGTACTTC	CASSPRDRMTYEQYF
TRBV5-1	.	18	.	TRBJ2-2	TGCGCCAGCAGCCCGGGCTACAGGCAGGGGGGGAACACCGGGGAGCTGTTTTTT	CASSPGYRQGGNTGELFF
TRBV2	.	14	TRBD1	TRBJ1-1	TGTGCCAGCAGTATGGACAGGGTAGGGAGAGAAGCTTTCTTT	CASSMDRVGREAFF
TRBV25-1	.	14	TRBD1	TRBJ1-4	TGTGCCAGCAGTGTGACAGGGAGGGTTGAAAAACTGTTTTTT	CASSVTGRVEKLFF
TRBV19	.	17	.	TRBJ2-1	TGTGCCAGTAGCAGCCGCCGGGGCCTTAGCTCCTACAATGAGCAGTTCTTC	CASSSRRGLSSYNEQFF
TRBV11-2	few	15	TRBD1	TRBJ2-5	TGTGCCAGCAGCGGTTGGGACAGGGTCCGAAAGACCCAGTACTTC	CASSGWDRVRKTQYF
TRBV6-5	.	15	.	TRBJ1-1	TGTGCCAGCTCCAAATTACAGGAGGCTAACACTGAAGCTTTCTTT	CASSKLQEANTEAFF
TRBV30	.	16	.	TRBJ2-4	TGTGCCTGGAGTGTACAGGGGGGGCTTTACTCAAACATTCAGTACTTC	CAWSVQGGLYSNIQYF
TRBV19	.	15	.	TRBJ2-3	TGTGCCAGTAGGGCTAAGGACAGAATCACAGATACGCAGTATTTT	CASRAKDRITDTQYF